These T cell receptor beta chains were read from a single sample in a study of cytomegalovirus exposure and HLA in healthy donors. The table came from immunoSEQ multiplex PCR; TCRdb's copy has only in-frame clones and leaves some out. The sample shows under 250,000 clones, roughly 90% of them seen only once. The sample was PBMCs. All receptors derive from a young man in good health and CMV-seropositive. Both conserved end residues are part of each CDR3. A D gene is named only where the DNA matches it firmly. Rows may omit the clone size; those that give it use once, few, many or a size class.

>.|.|TRBJ1-1|TRBV2
CASRMDGHEAFF
TGTGCCAGCAGGATGGACGGCCATGAAGCTTTCTTT
>.|.|TRBJ1-5|TRBV2
CASSGEGNQPQHF
TGTGCCAGCAGTGGGGAGGGGAATCAGCCCCAGCATTTT
>.|.|TRBJ1-1|TRBV5-1
CASSFSYSDTEAFF
TGCGCCAGCAGCTTTTCCTATTCGGACACTGAAGCTTTCTTT
>.|.|TRBJ1-1|TRBV18
CASSGQRYTEAFF
TGTGCCAGCTCGGGACAAAGGTACACTGAAGCTTTCTTT
>.|TRBD1|TRBJ2-1|TRBV5-1
CASSRDRSSYNEQFF
TGCGCCAGCAGCAGGGACAGGAGCTCCTACAATGAGCAGTTCTTC
>.|.|TRBJ1-3|TRBV4-2
CASSEPGTHGNTIYF
TGTGCCAGCAGCGAGCCTGGGACACACGGAAACACCATATATTTT
>.|.|TRBJ2-1|TRBV27
CASSGLASEYNEQFF
TGTGCCAGCAGTGGCTTGGCTAGCGAGTACAATGAGCAGTTCTTC
>.|.|TRBJ1-1|TRBV5-1
CASSLAGYLNTEAFF
TGCGCCAGCAGCTTGGCCGGGTACTTAAACACTGAAGCTTTCTTT
>many|TRBD1|TRBJ2-5|TRBV2
CASMSGSRDRGTETQYF
TGTGCCAGCATGAGTGGGTCCCGGGACAGGGGTACGGAGACCCAGTACTTC
>.|.|TRBJ2-7|TRBV28
CASSAPRDNSYEQYF
TGTGCCAGCAGTGCGCCCCGGGACAACTCCTACGAGCAGTACTTC
>few|.|TRBJ1-3|TRBV28
CASTHTGNTIYF
TGTGCCAGCACCCACACGGGAAACACCATATATTTT